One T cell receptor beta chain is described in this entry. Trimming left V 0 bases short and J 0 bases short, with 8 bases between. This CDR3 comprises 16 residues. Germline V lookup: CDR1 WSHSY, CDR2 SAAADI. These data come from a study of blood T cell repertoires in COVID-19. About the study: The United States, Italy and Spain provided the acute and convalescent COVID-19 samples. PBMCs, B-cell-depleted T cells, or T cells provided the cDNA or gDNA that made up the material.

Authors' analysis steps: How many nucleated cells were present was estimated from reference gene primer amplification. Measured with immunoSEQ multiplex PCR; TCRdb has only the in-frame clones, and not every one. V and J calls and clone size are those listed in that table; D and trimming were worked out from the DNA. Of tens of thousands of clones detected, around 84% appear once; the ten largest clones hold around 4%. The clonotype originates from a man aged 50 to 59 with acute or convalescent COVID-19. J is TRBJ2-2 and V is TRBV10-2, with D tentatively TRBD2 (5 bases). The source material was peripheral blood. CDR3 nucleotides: TGCGCCAGCAGTGAGTCCTGGCGGGCGAACACCGGGGAGCTGTTTTTT. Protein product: CASSESWRANTGELFF.